This TCR beta chain is drawn from a study of blood T cell repertoires in COVID-19. Study-wide background: From T cells, B-cell-depleted T cells, or PBMCs came the material, which was cDNA or gDNA.

The germline V gene encodes CDR1 SGHTS and CDR2 YDEGEE. The V segment lost 4 bases and the J segment 4 bases; nucleotides outside the gene matches: 6. The CDR3 contains 15 residues. Under the authors' procedure: Estimation of nucleated cell counts relied on the amplification of reference gene primers. Produced via immunoSEQ multiplex PCR; TCRdb's table is partial and in-frame only. That table is the source of V, J and clone size, and D and trimming were worked out from the DNA. The sample records approximately 220,000 clones, 80% to 90% being singletons. Grouping used clinical history reported by participants in a survey and questionnaire. Up to 2 weeks before entering the study, exposed participants had met a COVID-19 case.

This TCR was sampled from a woman aged 45-59 years who had been exposed to COVID-19. This sequence joins TRBV5-8 and TRBJ2-1; TRBD1 agrees at 9 bases. Sequenced: PBMCs or T cells enriched from blood (not recorded which). CDR3 nucleotide sequence: TGTGCCAGCAGCGGCGGGGGACAGGGTTACAATGAGCAGTTCTTC. It yields the protein CASSGGGQGYNEQFF.